Each of the 19 T cell receptor beta chains below was sequenced from the same sample in a study of blood T cell repertoires in COVID-19. The method was immunoSEQ multiplex PCR; TCRdb's version includes in-frame clones alone and lacks a portion of them. This sample has about 180,000 clones, with 86% found just once. Sequenced: PBMCs or T cells enriched from blood (not recorded which). The receptors originated from a woman under 40 who had recovered from COVID-19.

This clone is a singleton in its sample. V gene TRBV11-3 combines with J gene TRBJ2-1; 8 nucleotides match TRBD1. The V and J ends lost 1 base and 5 bases, in that order; junction bases with no gene match: 7. This CDR3 spans 16 amino acids. Germline CDR1 SGHNT, CDR2 YENEEA. The CDR3 nucleotides read TGTGCCAGCAGCTTAGGAGGTGGACAGGGTAACAATGAGCAGTTCTTC. Translation gives CASSLGGGQGNNEQFF.

In DNA form, the CDR3 reads TGTGCCAGCAGTTCCCGGGACACTTCCTATGGCTACACCTTC. This sequence encodes CASSSRDTSYGYTF. The chain uses TRBV6-5 and TRBJ1-2, with D tentatively TRBD1 (6 bases). V gave up 4 bases and J gave up 4 bases, with 13 bases separating them. This CDR3 has 14 amino acids. The germline CDR1 and CDR2 sequences are MNHEY and SVGAGI.

The CDR3 region is CASSLFTLAATGELFF. In DNA form, the CDR3 reads TGCGCCAGCAGCTTGTTTACCTTAGCGGCAACCGGGGAGCTGTTTTTT. This rearrangement joins TRBV5-1 to TRBJ2-2; tentatively, D is TRBD2 (6 bases). This CDR3 is 16 amino acids long. Germline V gene sequence: CDR1 SGHRS, CDR2 YFSETQ. V lost 1 base and J lost 5, with 15 bases in between.

V usage is TRBV6-5 and J usage is TRBJ1-3, with TRBD1 matching over 7 bases. CDR3 length equals 16 residues. J was trimmed by 0 bases and V by 2 bases; bases with no gene match: 4. Germline lookup yields CDR1 MNHEY and CDR2 SVGAGI. The CDR3 DNA follows: TGTGCCAGCAGTTACGGTGGGACAGTCTCTGGAAACACCATATATTTT. Amino acid sequence: CASSYGGTVSGNTIYF.

The V call is TRBV24-1, the J call TRBJ2-3, with 7 positions matching TRBD2. With 7 bases clipped from V and 1 base from J, the junction kept 10 bases outside the gene matches. There are 16 residues in the CDR3. Looked up from germline, CDR1 is KGHDR and CDR2 is SFDVKD. CDR3 amino acids: CATRAPRAGGTDTQYF. The CDR3 DNA is TGTGCCACCAGGGCCCCCAGGGCGGGAGGCACAGATACGCAGTATTTT.

This rearrangement joins TRBV2 to TRBJ2-3, with a tentative D call TRBD1 (6 bases). Between the trimmed V and J ends, which lost 6 bases and 5 bases, there was a span of 18 bases. The V gene's germline CDR1 is SNHLY and CDR2 FYNNEI. The CDR3 covers 15 residues. CDR3 bases: TGTGCCAGCAGAACAGGGTTCCCGGGCAGAGATACGCAGTATTTT. The encoded protein is CASRTGFPGRDTQYF. Combining the CDR3 with reference TRBV2 and TRBJ2-3 gives the whole variable domain EPEVTQTPSHQVTQMGQEVILRCVPISNHLYFYWYRQILGQKVEFLVSFYNNEISEKSEIFDDQFSVERPDGSNFTLKIRSTKLEDSAMYFCASRTGFPGRDTQYFGPGTRLTVL.

This clone was counted once. The chain carries TRBV18 and TRBJ2-6; D is perhaps TRBD1 (6 bases). This CDR3 contains 17 residues. V dropped 3 bases and J dropped 0 bases, with 12 bases sitting between them. CDR1 and CDR2 (germline): KGHSH, LQKENI. This CDR3 is CASSPQGLGSGANVLTF. The CDR3 nucleotides are TGTGCCAGCTCACCGCAGGGGCTCGGCTCTGGGGCCAACGTCCTGACTTTC. Full variable domain (outside the CDR3, taken from reference TRBV18 and TRBJ2-6): NAGVMQNPRHLVRRRGQEARLRCSPMKGHSHVYWYRQLPEEGLKFMVYLQKENIIDESGMPKERFSAEFPKEGPSILRIQQVVRGDSAAYFCASSPQGLGSGANVLTFGAGSRLTVL.

J is TRBJ2-1 and V is TRBV5-4; TRBD2 is a possible D gene (6 bases). Trimming cost V 4 bases and J 6 bases, with 11 bases left between them. This CDR3 is 13 amino acids long. Germline CDR1 SGHNT, CDR2 YYREEE (reference sequence). CDR3: CASSRTTFNEQFF. The DNA of the CDR3 is TGTGCCAGCAGCCGGACTACTTTCAATGAGCAGTTCTTC.

This clone occurred once. The genes are TRBV19 and TRBJ1-4; 10 bases fit TRBD1. The CDR3 contains 17 residues. J lost 1 base, V lost 6 bases, and 8 bases had no gene match. The germline CDR1 and CDR2 sequences are LNHDA and SQIVND (reference sequence). This CDR3 reads CASSSGQGDGTNEKLFF. As DNA, the CDR3 is TGTGCCAGTAGCTCCGGACAGGGGGACGGAACTAATGAAAAACTGTTTTTT.

The chain combines TRBV3-1 (or the pseudogene TRBV3-2) with TRBJ1-2; TRBD1 might be the D (5 bases). The CDR3 extends over 16 amino acids. Germline V gene data show CDR1 as LGHDT and CDR2 as YNNKEL (reference sequence). Trimming removed 4 bases from V and 0 bases from J, with 15 bases in between. CDR3 coding DNA: TGTGCCAGCAGCCCGACGTATGGGGCAGCTAACTATGGCTACACCTTC. This gives the protein CASSPTYGAANYGYTF.

This rearrangement joins TRBV19 to TRBJ2-7; weak D call: TRBD1 (6 bases). CDR3 length: 14 amino acids. Germline V lookup: CDR1 LNHDA, CDR2 SQIVND (reference sequence). V was shortened by 3 bases and J by 4 bases, with 13 bases between the two germline ends. The CDR3 DNA is TGTGCCAGTAGTATCGGCCAGGGGAATTACGAGCAGTACTTC. As protein: CASSIGQGNYEQYF.

The chain links TRBV6-1 to TRBJ2-7, with 8 bases that match TRBD2. V shed 2 bases and J 2 bases; nucleotides not matched to a gene: 2. Per the germline V gene, CDR1 is MNHNS and CDR2 is SASEGT. CDR3 size: 14 residues. CDR3 in amino acids: CASSENSGTYEQYF. The DNA for the CDR3 is TGTGCCAGCAGTGAAAATAGCGGGACCTACGAGCAGTACTTC.

The V and J genes are TRBV11-3 and TRBJ1-4, with TRBD1 identical over 8 bases. This CDR3 comprises 18 residues. The germline V gene has CDR1 SGHNT and CDR2 YENEEA. Trimming took 7 bases from V and 0 from J; bases not matched to a gene: 13. CDR3 region: CASNSRTGQVATNEKLFF. For the CDR3, the DNA is TGTGCCAGCAACTCGCGGACAGGGCAGGTGGCAACTAATGAAAAACTGTTTTTT. The whole variable domain, filled in from reference TRBV11-3 and TRBJ1-4, reads EAGVVQSPRYKIIEKKQPVAFWCNPISGHNTLYWYLQNLGQGPELLIRYENEEAVDDSQLPKDRFSAERLKGVDSTLKIQPAELGDSAVYLCASNSRTGQVATNEKLFFGSGTQLSVL.

This sequence joins TRBV5-1 and TRBJ2-1; TRBD2 agrees at 10 bases. The length of the CDR3 is 16 residues. Losses at the gene ends were 5 bases for V and 5 bases for J; bases not matched to a gene: 10. Per germline, CDR1 SGHRS and CDR2 YFSETQ. As DNA, the CDR3 is TGCGCCAGCAGGGTGGGGCCTCTAGCGGGAGACAATGAGCAGTTCTTC. Translating it yields CASRVGPLAGDNEQFF.

This clone was counted a single time. The chain joins TRBV6-1 to TRBJ2-7, with TRBD1 matching over 7 bases. Losses at the gene ends were 5 bases for V and 6 bases for J; bases not matched to a gene: 10. The CDR3 sequence is 14 residues long. The germline V gene encodes CDR1 MNHNS and CDR2 SASEGT. The CDR3 DNA reads as TGTGCCAGCAGTAGCTCGACAGGGACCGTCGAGCAGTACTTC. This translates into CASSSSTGTVEQYF.

On this clone itself: A junction boundary mismatches the germline segment, possibly from a read error. The rearrangement uses TRBV29-1 and TRBJ2-7, with TRBD2 matching over 9 bases. Germline V gene data show CDR1 as SQVTM and CDR2 as ANQGSEA. The CDR3 sequence is 13 residues long. In DNA form, the CDR3 reads TGCAGCGTTGAATACGGTCTGGGTAGCGGGAGAGACTTC. This gives the protein CSVEYGLGSGRDF.

This clone has only a few counts. V gene TRBV24-1 combines with J gene TRBJ2-1, with TRBD2 as a possible D gene (6 bases). CDR3 length equals 15 residues. The germline gives CDR1 KGHDR, CDR2 SFDVKD. Trimming removed 4 bases at V and 9 bases at J, with 18 bases between. The CDR3 protein is CATSEPSGQGGEQFF. CDR3 nucleotides: TGTGCCACCAGTGAACCGAGCGGGCAGGGTGGTGAGCAGTTCTTC.

The chain carries TRBV6-1 and TRBJ1-1, with D possibly matching TRBD1 (6 bases). Germline-derived CDR1 and CDR2 are MNHNS and SASEGT. The CDR3 length is 15 residues. V was cut by 4 bases and J by 1 base, with 13 bases left in between. The CDR3 DNA reads TGTGCCAGCAGTGTCGAACAGGGTAGGAACACTGAAGCTTTCTTT. Amino acids: CASSVEQGRNTEAFF.

This rearrangement joins TRBV19 to TRBJ1-1, with D possibly being TRBD1 (5 bases). The CDR3 runs 14 residues. V was trimmed by 3 bases and J by 5 bases, leaving 13 bases between them. CDR1 is LNHDA, CDR2 SQIVND, per germline (reference sequence). The CDR3 sequence is CASSIGGWLTEAFF. The CDR3 DNA reads as TGTGCCAGTAGTATCGGGGGGTGGTTAACTGAAGCTTTCTTT.